The 32 T cell receptor beta chains below all came from one sample that was sequenced in a study of blood T cell repertoires in COVID-19. Produced via immunoSEQ multiplex PCR; TCRdb's table is partial and in-frame only. The table lists 150,000 to 200,000 clones, around nine tenths of them singletons. Sample: peripheral blood. The receptor source for this set is a man in his 70s with active or convalescent COVID-19.

V usage is TRBV14 and J usage is TRBJ1-6; D uncertain. Germline V lookup: CDR1 SGHDN, CDR2 FVKESK. The CDR3 consists of 12 residues. The V end lost 6 bases, the J end lost 2 bases, and 2 bases lay between the germline ends. The CDR3 protein is CASSTYNSPLHF. The CDR3 DNA is TGTGCCAGCAGTACCTATAATTCACCCCTCCACTTT. Filled out from reference TRBV14 and TRBJ1-6, the complete variable domain reads EAGVTQFPSHSVIEKGQTVTLRCDPISGHDNLYWYRRVMGKEIKFLLHFVKESKQDESGMPNNRFLAERTGGTYSTLKVQPAELEDSGVYFCASSTYNSPLHFGNGTRLTVT.

As concerns this clone: The junction departs from the called germline gene at one end, perhaps through a read error. The chain employs TRBV7-7 and TRBJ2-1; 7 bases are shared with TRBD2. This CDR3 has 14 residues. Germline CDR1 is SSHAT and CDR2 is FNYEAQ (reference sequence). The CDR3 loop reads CASSLGSGPNEQFF. The CDR3 DNA sequence: TGTGCTAGCAGCTTAGGTAGCGGGCCCAATGAGCAGTTCTTC.

CDR3 coding DNA: TGTGCCAGTAGTATAGCCCCGACTAGCGCACACTACGAGCAGTACTTC. This encodes CASSIAPTSAHYEQYF. The chain joins TRBV19 to TRBJ2-7, with 8 bases fitting TRBD2. Per the germline V gene, CDR1 is LNHDA and CDR2 is SQIVND (reference sequence). V shed 1 base and J 3 bases; nucleotides not matched to a gene: 8. The CDR3 totals 16 residues.

CDR3 in DNA: TGTGCCAGCAGTGAAACAGGGTGGAATAGTGGAGCTTTCTTT. Its protein is CASSETGWNSGAFF. The chain has TRBV2 and TRBJ1-1; TRBD1 might be the D (6 bases). The CDR3 runs to 14 residues. Germline assignment: CDR1 SNHLY and CDR2 FYNNEI. V shed 2 bases and J shed 10 bases, with 17 bases lying between them. Full variable domain (missing parts from reference TRBV2 and TRBJ1-1): EPEVTQTPSHQVTQMGQEVILRCVPISNHLYFYWYRQILGQKVEFLVSFYNNEISEKSEIFDDQFSVERPDGSNFTLKIRSTKLEDSAMYFCASSETGWNSGAFFGQGTRLTVV.

This clone was seen a few times. Different DNA sequences within this sample yield the same CDR3. V and J are TRBV6-5 and TRBJ1-5, with D unclear. Trimming pared 0 bases from V and 4 bases from J, leaving 4 bases between. CDR1 and CDR2 from the germline V gene are MNHEY and SVGAGI. The CDR3 covers 13 residues. CDR3 coding DNA: TGTGCCAGCAGTTACTCCAGAAATCAGCCCCAGCATTTT. It translates to CASSYSRNQPQHF.

J is TRBJ2-3 and V is TRBV5-1; D might be TRBD2 (5 bases). The CDR3 totals 15 residues. Deletions cut 3 bases from V and 2 bases from J, with 13 bases between. The germline gives CDR1 SGHRS, CDR2 YFSETQ. The CDR3 region has the DNA TGCGCCAGCAGCTCCGGGGTTGGGTTCACAGATACGCAGTATTTT. It codes for CASSSGVGFTDTQYF.

The chain couples TRBV7-2 to TRBJ1-1, with 9 bases matching TRBD1. CDR1 is SGHTA and CDR2 is FQGNSA in the germline V gene. The CDR3 is 17 amino acids. V lost 1 base to trimming and J lost 5 bases; unmatched junction nucleotides: 11. The CDR3 DNA follows: TGTGCCAGCAGCTTAGGCGGGACAGGGCTAGGAATGACTGAAGCTTTCTTT. This gives the protein CASSLGGTGLGMTEAFF.

The V and J genes are TRBV7-6 and TRBJ2-2; D perhaps matches TRBD2 (5 bases). The CDR3 runs to 15 residues. Germline assignment: CDR1 SGHVS and CDR2 FNYEAQ. The germline V and J ends were trimmed by 5 bases and 3 bases, with 13 bases remaining between them. CDR3 in amino acids: CASSPGIVDTGELFF. The DNA of the CDR3 is TGTGCCAGCAGCCCGGGAATAGTGGACACCGGGGAGCTGTTTTTT.

This chain connects TRBV7-2 to TRBJ1-3, with D possibly being TRBD1 (6 bases). CDR1 is SGHTA, CDR2 FQGNSA, per germline. This CDR3 is 14 amino acids long. The V end was cut by 1 base, the J end by 8 bases, with 12 bases between. CDR3 protein: CASSLGGQGYTIYF. As DNA, the CDR3 is TGTGCCAGCAGCTTAGGAGGGCAGGGGTACACCATATATTTT.

CDR3 sequence reads: CASSNYRSPYNEQFF. CDR3 coding DNA: TGTGCCAGTAGTAACTACAGGAGCCCCTACAATGAGCAGTTCTTC. The chain has TRBV19 and TRBJ2-1; D may be TRBD1 (5 bases). The CDR3 is made up of 15 amino acids. Germline CDR1 LNHDA, CDR2 SQIVND (reference sequence). Trimming took 4 bases from V and 2 from J, leaving 12 bases between them.

The gene calls are TRBV2 and TRBJ2-3; the match to TRBD1 covers 7 bases. The CDR3 loop spans 15 amino acids. J gave up 2 bases and V 7 bases, and 9 bases lay outside the gene matches. Germline loops: CDR1 SNHLY, CDR2 FYNNEI. As DNA, the CDR3 is TGTGCCAGCACCGAATTGGGACAGCCCACAGATACGCAGTATTTT. Translation: CASTELGQPTDTQYF.

The chain links TRBV7-9 to TRBJ2-6; D perhaps matches TRBD1 (5 bases). Per the germline V gene, CDR1 is SEHNR and CDR2 is FQNEAQ (reference sequence). V dropped 5 bases and J dropped 14 bases, with 19 bases sitting between them. CDR3 length: 14 residues. CDR3 nucleotides: TGTGCCAGCAGCCAAAGTGGGGCCCCTACAATCCTGACTTTC. Encoded protein: CASSQSGAPTILTF. The whole variable domain, remainder taken from reference TRBV7-9 and TRBJ2-6, is DTGVSQNPRHKITKRGQNVTFRCDPISEHNRLYWYRQTLGQGPEFLTYFQNEAQLEKSRLLSDRFSAERPKGSFSTLEIQRTEQGDSAMYLCASSQSGAPTILTFGAGSRLTVL.

The chain recombines TRBV4-1 with TRBJ1-2; tentatively, D is TRBD1 (5 bases). The ends were cut back, 4 bases at V and 4 bases at J, with 13 bases in the middle. The CDR3 is 14 residues long. Per the germline V gene, CDR1 is MGHRA and CDR2 is YSYEKL. CDR3 loop: CASSPERGGYGYTF. CDR3 coding DNA: TGCGCCAGCAGCCCCGAGAGGGGAGGCTATGGCTACACCTTC.

J is TRBJ2-5 and V is TRBV11-2; D ambiguous. V gave up 5 bases and J gave up 4 bases, with 14 bases separating them. Germline assignment: CDR1 SGHAT and CDR2 FQNNGV. CDR3 length equals 14 residues. The CDR3 bases are TGTGCCAGCAGCCCACAGAATTTGGTAGAGACCCAGTACTTC. It translates to CASSPQNLVETQYF.

The genes are TRBV6-5 and TRBJ1-2, with a weak D call TRBD1 (6 bases). This CDR3 has 15 amino acids. Trimming took off 5 bases at V and 3 bases at J, with 16 bases between the two ends. The germline V gene encodes CDR1 MNHEY and CDR2 SVGAGI. The CDR3 DNA is TGTGCCAGCAGTCCAGCCCGGACAGCCGACTATGGCTACACCTTC. This encodes CASSPARTADYGYTF.

There are a few counts of this clone. The CDR3 region is CASSQVPPGAYNSPLHF. The CDR3 DNA follows: TGCGCCAGCAGCCAAGTTCCCCCAGGGGCCTATAATTCACCCCTCCACTTT. J is TRBJ1-6 and V is TRBV4-1; TRBD1 might be the D (6 bases). The CDR3 is 17 amino acids. Germline CDR1 reads MGHRA; CDR2 reads YSYEKL. V lost 1 base and J 2 bases, leaving 12 bases between the germline ends.

The chain links TRBV20-1 to TRBJ2-5; no clear D gene. The CDR3 has 11 amino acids. Germline V gene data show CDR1 as DFQATT and CDR2 as SNEGSKA (reference sequence). Trimming took off 4 bases at V and 2 bases at J, with 5 bases between the two ends. This CDR3 is CSATLQETQYF. The CDR3 nucleotides are TGCAGTGCTACCTTACAAGAGACCCAGTACTTC.

J is TRBJ2-7 and V is TRBV3-1 (or the pseudogene TRBV3-2); TRBD1 matches at 10 bases. V lost 1 base, J lost 6 bases, and 6 bases stayed unmatched. CDR3 length: 15 amino acids. Germline values: CDR1 LGHDT, CDR2 YNNKEL (reference sequence). This chain's CDR3 is CASSQVGGQGTEQYF. The DNA for the CDR3 is TGTGCCAGCAGCCAAGTAGGGGGACAGGGGACCGAGCAGTACTTC.

This rearrangement joins TRBV7-2 to TRBJ2-7; 11 bases are shared with TRBD2. CDR1 is SGHTA and CDR2 is FQGNSA in the germline V gene. This CDR3 spans 15 amino acids. With V trimmed by 3 bases and J by 4 bases, 5 bases remained unmatched. The CDR3 spells CASSFGTSGGYEQYF. The CDR3 DNA is TGTGCCAGCAGCTTCGGGACTAGCGGAGGATACGAGCAGTACTTC.

The chain uses TRBV4-3 and TRBJ1-1; D perhaps matches TRBD1 (5 bases). The ends were cut back, 1 base at V and 4 bases at J, with 13 bases in the middle. Germline CDR1 is LGHNA and CDR2 is YSLEER. The CDR3 has 15 amino acids. CDR3 loop: CASSQGGMVGTEAFF. CDR3 sequence (DNA): TGCGCCAGCAGCCAAGGGGGCATGGTGGGCACTGAAGCTTTCTTT.

The chain uses TRBV6-5 and TRBJ1-5; D perhaps matches TRBD1 (6 bases). V was clipped by 6 bases and J by 4 bases, with 16 bases between them. Germline V gene lookup returns CDR1 MNHEY and CDR2 SVGAGI. CDR3 length: 15 amino acids. This CDR3 reads CASRAPGQQNQPQHF. CDR3 in DNA: TGTGCCAGCAGGGCCCCGGGACAACAGAATCAGCCCCAGCATTTT.

This sequence joins TRBV29-1 and TRBJ2-5, with D perhaps matching TRBD1 (6 bases). Germline CDR1 and CDR2: SQVTM and ANQGSEA. This CDR3 region has 13 residues. Trimming took off 6 bases at V and 5 bases at J, with 16 bases between the two ends. The CDR3 DNA sequence: TGCAGCGTGGGGCGGACAGTACCGGAGACCCAGTACTTC. It specifies CSVGRTVPETQYF.

This chain joins TRBV7-9 and TRBJ2-3; TRBD2 matches 14 bases. Germline V CDR1 and CDR2: SEHNR, FQNEAQ (reference sequence). This CDR3 contains 16 residues. The ends lost 5 bases at V and 5 bases at J; junction bases unmatched: 6. CDR3 sequence reads: CASSKGLAGALDTQYF. CDR3 sequence (DNA): TGTGCCAGCAGCAAGGGACTAGCGGGAGCATTAGATACGCAGTATTTT.

The chain has TRBV10-2 and TRBJ2-7, with D possibly TRBD1 on 7 matching bases. With 7 bases removed from V and 1 base from J, the gap between germline ends came to 11 bases. The CDR3 has 13 residues. From germline, CDR1 is WSHSY and CDR2 SAAADI. The DNA of the CDR3 is TGCGCCAGCACGCCAGGGGGGTCCTACGAGCAGTACTTC. It yields the protein CASTPGGSYEQYF.

This chain links TRBV5-6 with TRBJ2-5, with a possible D match to TRBD2 (6 bases). The germline V gene encodes CDR1 SGHDT and CDR2 YYEEEE. V was shortened by 0 bases and J by 0 bases, with 15 bases between the two germline ends. The CDR3 covers 17 residues. The CDR3: CASSLGGTHPYQETQYF. The CDR3 bases are TGTGCCAGCAGCTTGGGCGGGACTCACCCATACCAAGAGACCCAGTACTTC. Full variable domain (missing parts from reference TRBV5-6 and TRBJ2-5): DAGVTQSPTHLIKTRGQQVTLRCSPKSGHDTVSWYQQALGQGPQFIFQYYEEEERQRGNFPDRFSGHQFPNYSSELNVNALLLGDSALYLCASSLGGTHPYQETQYFGPGTRLLVL.

V gene TRBV2 combines with J gene TRBJ2-5, with 11 bases that match TRBD1. V gave up 4 bases and J gave up 5 bases; unmatched junction bases: 3. The germline V gene encodes CDR1 SNHLY and CDR2 FYNNEI. The CDR3 contains 14 residues. The CDR3 DNA follows: TGTGCCAGCAGTGGGACAGGGGGCTGGGAGACCCAGTACTTC. The encoded protein is CASSGTGGWETQYF.

The chain joins TRBV11-3 to TRBJ2-2, with 8 bases aligning to TRBD2. CDR1 is SGHNT, CDR2 YENEEA, per germline. The J segment lost 7 bases and the V segment lost 5 bases, leaving 9 bases of the junction unmatched. This CDR3 contains 15 residues. The DNA of the CDR3 is TGTGCCAGCAGCCCTGCGGGGGGCGCCGGCGGGGAGCTGTTTTTT. Translation: CASSPAGGAGGELFF.

This chain joins TRBV10-3 and TRBJ2-5; 11 bases agree with TRBD1. The CDR3 sequence is 16 residues long. The V segment lost 2 bases and the J segment 1 base; nucleotides outside the gene matches: 3. Germline CDR1 reads ENHRY; CDR2 reads SYGVKD. The CDR3 region has the DNA TGTGCCATCAGTGAGGGTGGGACAGGGGGCCAAGAGACCCAGTACTTC. Amino acid sequence: CAISEGGTGGQETQYF.

The V call is TRBV7-9, the J call TRBJ2-5; 8 bases agree with TRBD2. Germline V CDR1 and CDR2: SEHNR, FQNEAQ (reference sequence). The V and J ends lost 3 bases and 12 bases, in that order; junction bases with no gene match: 12. The CDR3 sequence is 14 residues long. The CDR3 bases are TGTGCCAGCAGCTTTAGGGGACTAGGGAATACGGAGTACTTC. As protein: CASSFRGLGNTEYF.

The chain recombines TRBV6-5 with TRBJ2-7; 9 bases map to TRBD1. CDR1 is MNHEY and CDR2 is SVGAGI in the germline V gene. This CDR3 spans 12 amino acids. The ends lost 6 bases at V and 5 bases at J; junction bases unmatched: 2. The CDR3, as DNA: TGTGCCAGCAGCTGGACAGGGGACGAGCAGTACTTC. This gives the protein CASSWTGDEQYF.

For the CDR3, the DNA is TGTGCCAGCAGCCCAGGGGTCTATGGCTACACCTTC. This sequence encodes CASSPGVYGYTF. This chain links TRBV27 with TRBJ1-2, with TRBD1 as a possible D gene (6 bases). V lost 6 bases and J lost 4, with 9 bases in between. Germline CDR1 MNHEY, CDR2 SMNVEV (reference sequence). This CDR3 has 12 residues.

V usage is TRBV5-1 and J usage is TRBJ2-3, with D perhaps TRBD2 (6 bases). Germline CDR1 reads SGHRS; CDR2 reads YFSETQ. This CDR3 spans 17 amino acids. The germline V and J ends were trimmed by 2 bases and 8 bases, with 24 bases remaining between them. The CDR3 coding sequence is TGCGCCAGCAGCTTTGCCCCTAGCGCCCGGGGAGCGGGTACGCAGTATTTT. This gives the protein CASSFAPSARGAGTQYF.